The present T cell receptor (beta chain) was sequenced within a study of cytomegalovirus exposure and HLA in healthy donors. General study findings and limits: Cytomegalovirus association was listed for about 150 TCR beta chains. Most CMV-associated TCR beta chains were later found to appear HLA-restricted. While the bulk of TCR sequences proved rare, some public TCRs turned up in many donors. Later work showed greater clonal expansion in HLA-associated TCR beta chains than in equally common others.

Primers for the PCR totalled 60 Vbeta and 13 Jbeta. The method was immunoSEQ multiplex PCR; TCRdb's version includes in-frame clones alone and lacks a portion of them. Here the sample spans 90,000 to 150,000 clones, around 77% being singletons. This CDR3 comprises 17 residues. The J segment lost 4 bases and the V segment lost 4 bases, leaving 11 bases of the junction unmatched. Germline V CDR1 and CDR2: MDHEN, SYDVKM. Points on this clone: The antigen is not known.

The sample was PBMCs. The clonotype was recovered from a man aged 40-50 years in good health and CMV-seropositive. The gene calls are TRBV28 and TRBJ2-1, with 9 bases lining up with TRBD1. The CDR3 loop reads CASSSKTLGQGYNEQFF. CDR3 nucleotides: TGTGCCAGCAGTTCCAAAACCCTCGGACAGGGGTACAATGAGCAGTTCTTC.